Listed below are T cell receptor beta chains from one sample, sequenced in a study of memory CD4+ T cells and cytomegalovirus serostatus. Only in-frame clones appear in the TCRdb table, and some are missing; sequencing was by immunoSEQ multiplex PCR. The sample lists over 50,000 clones; around 83% were seen once. Sequenced: memory CD4+ T cells from blood. The receptor set was obtained from an adult in good health and CMV-seronegative. Both conserved end residues are part of each CDR3. Each record gives: J gene, V gene, D gene, clone size, CDR3 DNA, CDR3 protein. A D gene is named only where the DNA matches it firmly. Some rows have no size entry. The others give once, few or many, or a class for an expanded clone.

J: TRBJ1-2; V: TRBV5-5; D: -; size: few; DNA: TGTGCCAGCAGCTTGGCCGAGCGACGGACGATCTATGGCTACACCTTC; CDR3: CASSLAERRTIYGYTF
J: TRBJ2-7; V: TRBV19; D: -; size: -; DNA: TGTGCCAGTAGTATCTGGGGAGCGGATTCCTACGAGCAGTACTTC; CDR3: CASSIWGADSYEQYF
J: TRBJ2-4; V: TRBV18; D: -; size: -; DNA: TGTGCCAGCTCACGGTTCGTAGTAGCCAAAAACATTCAGTACTTC; CDR3: CASSRFVVAKNIQYF
J: TRBJ2-1; V: TRBV28; D: -; size: -; DNA: TGTGCCAGCAGACCCATGGGAGGCGGGATCTCCTACAATGAGCAGTTCTTC; CDR3: CASRPMGGGISYNEQFF
J: TRBJ2-3; V: TRBV11-2; D: -; size: -; DNA: TGTGCCAGCAGCTCCGGGAAACGGGGAAACACAGATACGCAGTATTTT; CDR3: CASSSGKRGNTDTQYF
J: TRBJ1-1; V: TRBV20-1; D: -; size: few; DNA: TGCAGTGCTACGGGGGACACTGAAGCTTTCTTT; CDR3: CSATGDTEAFF
J: TRBJ1-1; V: TRBV2; D: -; size: few; DNA: TGTGCCAGCAGACTCAGGGGTGGTAACACTGAAGCTTTCTTT; CDR3: CASRLRGGNTEAFF
J: TRBJ2-3; V: TRBV28; D: -; size: -; DNA: TGTGCCAGCAGGAGGCAGAACACAGATACGCAGTATTTT; CDR3: CASRRQNTDTQYF
J: TRBJ2-3; V: TRBV2; D: TRBD1; size: -; DNA: TGTGCCAGCAGTGGGGTGCGGACAGGGGCAGATACGCAGTATTTT; CDR3: CASSGVRTGADTQYF
J: TRBJ2-4; V: TRBV28; D: -; size: -; DNA: TGTGCCAGCAGTTCCCCCCAGGGGGCCAAAAACATTCAGTACTTC; CDR3: CASSSPQGAKNIQYF
J: TRBJ2-3; V: TRBV5-1; D: -; size: -; DNA: TGCGCCGGGCTAACAGATACGCAGTATTTT; CDR3: CAGLTDTQYF
J: TRBJ2-7; V: TRBV4-1; D: -; size: -; DNA: TGCGCCAGCAGCCAGGCGTCCCGGGGGTCCGAGCAGTACTTC; CDR3: CASSQASRGSEQYF
J: TRBJ2-3; V: TRBV25-1; D: TRBD1; size: -; DNA: TGTGCCAGCAGTGAGGGGAGGGGGACAGGGTATTCAGATACGCAGTATTTT; CDR3: CASSEGRGTGYSDTQYF
J: TRBJ2-1; V: TRBV15; D: -; size: -; DNA: TGTGCCACCAGCAGAGATTTGGTGAGCTCCAGGTACAATGAGCAGTTCTTC; CDR3: CATSRDLVSSRYNEQFF
J: TRBJ2-6; V: TRBV9; D: -; size: once; DNA: TGTGCCAGCAGCGACCTTTCCGGGGCCAACGTCCTGACTTTC; CDR3: CASSDLSGANVLTF